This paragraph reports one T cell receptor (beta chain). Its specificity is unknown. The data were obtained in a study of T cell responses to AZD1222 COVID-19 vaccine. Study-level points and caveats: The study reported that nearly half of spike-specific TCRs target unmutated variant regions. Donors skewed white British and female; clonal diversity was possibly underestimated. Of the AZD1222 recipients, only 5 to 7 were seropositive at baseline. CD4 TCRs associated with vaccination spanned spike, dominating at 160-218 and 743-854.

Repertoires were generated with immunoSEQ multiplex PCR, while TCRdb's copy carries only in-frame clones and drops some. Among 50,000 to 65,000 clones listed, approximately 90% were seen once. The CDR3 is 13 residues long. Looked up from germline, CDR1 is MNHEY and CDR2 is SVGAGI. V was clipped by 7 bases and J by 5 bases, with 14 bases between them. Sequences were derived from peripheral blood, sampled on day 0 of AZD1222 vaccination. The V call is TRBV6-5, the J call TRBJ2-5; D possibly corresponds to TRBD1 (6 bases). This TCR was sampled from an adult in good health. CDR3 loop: CASIQGPGETQYF. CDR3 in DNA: TGTGCCAGCATTCAGGGGCCGGGTGAGACCCAGTACTTC.